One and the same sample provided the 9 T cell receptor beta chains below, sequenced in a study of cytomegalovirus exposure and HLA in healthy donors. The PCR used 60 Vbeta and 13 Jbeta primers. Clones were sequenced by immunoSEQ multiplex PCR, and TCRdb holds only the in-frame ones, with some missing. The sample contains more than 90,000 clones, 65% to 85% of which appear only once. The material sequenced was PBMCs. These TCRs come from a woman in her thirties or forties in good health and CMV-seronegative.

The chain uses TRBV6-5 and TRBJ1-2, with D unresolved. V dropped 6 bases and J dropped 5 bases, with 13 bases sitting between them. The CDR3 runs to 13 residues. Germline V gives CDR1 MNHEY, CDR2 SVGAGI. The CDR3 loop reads CASRLQPNYGYTF. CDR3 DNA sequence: TGTGCCAGCAGGTTACAGCCGAATTATGGCTACACCTTC.

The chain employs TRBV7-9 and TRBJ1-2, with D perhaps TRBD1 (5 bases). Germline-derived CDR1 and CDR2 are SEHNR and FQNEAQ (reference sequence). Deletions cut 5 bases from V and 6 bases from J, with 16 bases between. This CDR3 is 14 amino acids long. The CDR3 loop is CASSPYGGGDGYTF. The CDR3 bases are TGTGCCAGCAGCCCCTATGGCGGGGGAGATGGCTACACCTTC.

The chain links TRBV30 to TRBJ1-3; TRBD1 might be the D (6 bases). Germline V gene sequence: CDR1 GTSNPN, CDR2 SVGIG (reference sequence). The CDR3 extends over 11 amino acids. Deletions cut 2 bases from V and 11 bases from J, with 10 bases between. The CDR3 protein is CAWSPGQPIYF. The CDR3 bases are TGTGCCTGGAGTCCAGGACAGCCCATATATTTT.

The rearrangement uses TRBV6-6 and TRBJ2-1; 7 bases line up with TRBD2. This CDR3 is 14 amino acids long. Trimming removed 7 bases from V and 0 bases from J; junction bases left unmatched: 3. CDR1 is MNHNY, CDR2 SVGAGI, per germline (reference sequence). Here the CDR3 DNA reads TGTGCCAGCAAGGGCGGGAGCTCCTACAATGAGCAGTTCTTC. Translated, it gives CASKGGSSYNEQFF.

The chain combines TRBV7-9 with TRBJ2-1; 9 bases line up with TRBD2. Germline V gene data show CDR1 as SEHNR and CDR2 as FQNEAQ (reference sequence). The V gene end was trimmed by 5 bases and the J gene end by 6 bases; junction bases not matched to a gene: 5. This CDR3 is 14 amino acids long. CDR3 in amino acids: CASSGGLALNEQFF. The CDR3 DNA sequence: TGTGCCAGCAGCGGAGGACTAGCGCTCAATGAGCAGTTCTTC.

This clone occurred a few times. CDR3 residues: CASSPLGQGSSPLHF. As DNA, the CDR3 is TGCGCCAGCAGCCCTTTAGGACAGGGAAGCTCCCCCCTCCACTTT. This chain links TRBV5-1 with TRBJ1-6; 8 bases are a match to TRBD1. Germline V gene sequence: CDR1 SGHRS, CDR2 YFSETQ. The CDR3 totals 15 residues. V gave up 4 bases and J gave up 13 bases; unmatched junction bases: 13.

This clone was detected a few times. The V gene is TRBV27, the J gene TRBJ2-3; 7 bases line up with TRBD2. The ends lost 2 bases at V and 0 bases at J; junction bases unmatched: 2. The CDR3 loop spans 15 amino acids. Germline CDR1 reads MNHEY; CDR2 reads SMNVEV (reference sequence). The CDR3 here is CASSLGRGSTDTQYF. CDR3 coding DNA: TGTGCCAGCAGTTTAGGGCGGGGGAGCACAGATACGCAGTATTTT.

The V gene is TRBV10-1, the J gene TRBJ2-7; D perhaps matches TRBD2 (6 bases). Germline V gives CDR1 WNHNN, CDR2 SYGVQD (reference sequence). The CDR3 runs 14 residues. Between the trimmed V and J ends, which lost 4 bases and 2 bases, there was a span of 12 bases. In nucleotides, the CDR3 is TGCGCCAGCAGTGGAGGCACTAGCCCCTACGAGCAGTACTTC. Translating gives CASSGGTSPYEQYF.

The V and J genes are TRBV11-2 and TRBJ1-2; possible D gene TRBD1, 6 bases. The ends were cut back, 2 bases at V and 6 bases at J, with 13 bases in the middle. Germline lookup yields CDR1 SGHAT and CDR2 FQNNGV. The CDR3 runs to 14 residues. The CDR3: CASSLRQGMDGYTF. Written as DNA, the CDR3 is TGTGCCAGCAGCTTAAGGCAGGGGATGGATGGCTACACCTTC.